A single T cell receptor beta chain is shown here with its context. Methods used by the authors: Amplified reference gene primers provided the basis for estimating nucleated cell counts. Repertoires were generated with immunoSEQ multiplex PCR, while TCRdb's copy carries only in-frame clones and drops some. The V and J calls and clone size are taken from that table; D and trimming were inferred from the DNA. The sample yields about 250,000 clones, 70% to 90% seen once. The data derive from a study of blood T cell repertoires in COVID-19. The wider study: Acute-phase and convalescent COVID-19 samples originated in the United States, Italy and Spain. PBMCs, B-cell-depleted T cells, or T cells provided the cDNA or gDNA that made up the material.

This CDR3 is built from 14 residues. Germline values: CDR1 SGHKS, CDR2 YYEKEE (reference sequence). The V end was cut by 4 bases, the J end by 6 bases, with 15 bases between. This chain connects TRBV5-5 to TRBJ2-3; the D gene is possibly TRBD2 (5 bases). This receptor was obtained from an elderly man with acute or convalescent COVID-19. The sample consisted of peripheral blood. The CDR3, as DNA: TGTGCCAGCAGCCTGGACTCTTATGCGGATACGCAGTATTTT. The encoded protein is CASSLDSYADTQYF.